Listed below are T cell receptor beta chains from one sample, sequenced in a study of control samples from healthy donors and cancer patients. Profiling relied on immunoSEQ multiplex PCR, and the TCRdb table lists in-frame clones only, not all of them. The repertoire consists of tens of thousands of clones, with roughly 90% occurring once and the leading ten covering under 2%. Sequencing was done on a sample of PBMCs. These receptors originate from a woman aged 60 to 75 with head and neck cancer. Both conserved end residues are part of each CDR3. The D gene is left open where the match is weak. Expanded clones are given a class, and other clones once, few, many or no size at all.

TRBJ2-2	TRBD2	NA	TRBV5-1	TGCGCCAGCAGCTTAGCGGGAGGGAACACCGGGGAGCTGTTTTTT	CASSLAGGNTGELFF
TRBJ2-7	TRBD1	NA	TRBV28	TGTGCCATCCTTGGGACAGGGGGCAACGAGCAGTACTTC	CAILGTGGNEQYF
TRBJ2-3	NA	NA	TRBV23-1	TGCGCCAGCAGTCAATCTCGGGGGGCTCTAGAAGATACGCAGTATTTT	CASSQSRGALEDTQYF
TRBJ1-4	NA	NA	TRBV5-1	TGCGCCAGCAGAGAAGGGTTTCGGGGATATGAAAAACTGTTTTTT	CASREGFRGYEKLFF
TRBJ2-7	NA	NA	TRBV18	TGTGCCAGCTCACCAGAATCATCCTACGAGCAGTACTTC	CASSPESSYEQYF
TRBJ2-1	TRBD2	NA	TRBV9	TGTGCCAGCAGCCAAACATCCGGGACTAGCTCCTACAATGAGCAGTTCTTC	CASSQTSGTSSYNEQFF
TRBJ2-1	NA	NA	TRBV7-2	TGTGCCAGCAGCTTAGTAGGGCGCCTAGATTACAATGAGCAGTTCTTC	CASSLVGRLDYNEQFF
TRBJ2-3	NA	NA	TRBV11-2	TGTGCCAGCAGCTTAGCTTCAAGCACAGATACGCAGTATTTT	CASSLASSTDTQYF
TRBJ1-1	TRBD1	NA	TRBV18	TGTGCCAGCTCGCGGGGACAGGGGGAGACTGAAGCTTTCTTT	CASSRGQGETEAFF
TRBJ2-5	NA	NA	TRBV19	TGTGCCAGTAGTATCGGTGCCGGACCCCAAGAGACCCAGTACTTC	CASSIGAGPQETQYF
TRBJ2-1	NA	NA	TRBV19	TGTGCCAGTAGTTTTGGCCCCGAAGAACGGCAGTTCTTC	CASSFGPEERQFF
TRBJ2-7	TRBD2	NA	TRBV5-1	TGCGCCAGCAGCTTGGGTAGCGGGAACTACGAGCAGTACTTC	CASSLGSGNYEQYF
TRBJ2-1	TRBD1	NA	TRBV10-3	TGTGCCATCAGTGCGGGACAGGGAGGGGAGCAGTTCTTC	CAISAGQGGEQFF
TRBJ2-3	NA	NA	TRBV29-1	TGCAGCCTGTCCAGGGGCGGAGATACGCAGTATTTT	CSLSRGGDTQYF
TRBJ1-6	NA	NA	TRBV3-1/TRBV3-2	TGTGCCAGCAGCCAAGATTACCTCTCACCCCTCCACTTT	CASSQDYLSPLHF
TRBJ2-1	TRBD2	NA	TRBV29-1	TGCAGCGGTTCTAGCGGGAGTCGGAATGAGCAGTTCTTC	CSGSSGSRNEQFF
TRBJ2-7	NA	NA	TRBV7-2	TGTGCCAGCAGCCTATTGTCGGCGGAAATCTACGAGCAGTACTTC	CASSLLSAEIYEQYF
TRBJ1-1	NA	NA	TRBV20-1	TGCAGTGCTAGTGACCGCGGGCGTAACACTGAAGCTTTCTTT	CSASDRGRNTEAFF
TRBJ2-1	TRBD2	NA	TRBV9	TGTGCCAGCAGCGTACTAGCGGGGTTCTACAATGAGCAGTTCTTC	CASSVLAGFYNEQFF
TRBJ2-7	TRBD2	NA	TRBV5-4	TGTGCCAGCAGCTTGTACGGCGGGAGGGCATCCTACGAGCAGTACTTC	CASSLYGGRASYEQYF
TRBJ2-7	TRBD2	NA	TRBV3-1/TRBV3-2	TGTGCCAGCAGCTCCCCTACCGGAGCGGGAAGTAGCGAGCAGTACTTC	CASSSPTGAGSSEQYF
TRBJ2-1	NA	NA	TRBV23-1	TGCGCCAGCAGTCATCTGTGGGGGTCTTGTAAGTTCCCCTACAATGAGCAGTTCTTC	CASSHLWGSCKFPYNEQFF
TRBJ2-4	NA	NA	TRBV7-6	TGTGCCAGCAGCCCAAAACCGCCCCGGGACGCCAAAAACATTCAGTACTTC	CASSPKPPRDAKNIQYF
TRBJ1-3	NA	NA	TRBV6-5	TGTGCCAGCAGTTACACTCCAGGAAACACCATATATTTT	CASSYTPGNTIYF
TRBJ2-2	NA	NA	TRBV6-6	TGTGCCAGCAGTCCACTAGGGGCCGGGGAGCTGTTTTTT	CASSPLGAGELFF
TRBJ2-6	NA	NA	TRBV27	TGTGCCAGCAGTTTATTAGGGGAAGGTGGGGCCAACGTCCTGACTTTC	CASSLLGEGGANVLTF
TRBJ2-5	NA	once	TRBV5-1	TGCGCCAGCAGCTTGGGAATCAAAGAGACCCAGTACTTC	CASSLGIKETQYF
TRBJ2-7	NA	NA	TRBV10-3	TGTGCCACCAGGAGGGCCGGGGAGCAGTACTTC	CATRRAGEQYF
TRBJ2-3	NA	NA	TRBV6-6	TGTGCCAGCAGTCCCCCCGGGGGAGATACGCAGTATTTT	CASSPPGGDTQYF